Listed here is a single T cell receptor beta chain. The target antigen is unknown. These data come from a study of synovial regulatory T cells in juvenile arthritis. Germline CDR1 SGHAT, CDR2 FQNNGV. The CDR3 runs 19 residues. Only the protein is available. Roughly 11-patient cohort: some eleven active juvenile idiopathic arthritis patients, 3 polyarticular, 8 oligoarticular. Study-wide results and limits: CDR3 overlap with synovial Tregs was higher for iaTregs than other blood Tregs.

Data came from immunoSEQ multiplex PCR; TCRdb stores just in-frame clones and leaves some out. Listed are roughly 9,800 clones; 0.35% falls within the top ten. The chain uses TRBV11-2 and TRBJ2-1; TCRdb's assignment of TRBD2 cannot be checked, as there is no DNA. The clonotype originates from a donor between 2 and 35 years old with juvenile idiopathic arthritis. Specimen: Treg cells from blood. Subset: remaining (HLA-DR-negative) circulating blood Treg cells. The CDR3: CASSSTERPRLAVNNEQFF.